The next 25 T cell receptor beta chains were all read from a single sample in a study of glioma-infiltrating T cells. Using RNA template, CDR3s of TCR alpha and beta were amplified with iRepertoire arm-PCR. TCRdb ran MiXCR on the multiplex PCR reads and lists one entry per CDR3 protein. The profile shows about 210,000 distinct CDR3 sequences, about 31% of them singletons. Sequencing was done on a sample of glioma tissue, nonneoplastic brain tissue, or PBMCs (not recorded which). Every receptor here comes from a human donor with low-grade glioma or glioblastoma, undergoing nonglioma brain surgery, or in good health (not recorded which).

This clonotype was counted many times. This chain connects TRBV5-4 to TRBJ2-1, with D uncertain. The CDR3 sequence is 12 residues long. CDR1 and CDR2 (germline): SGHNT, YYREEE (reference sequence). The V end lost 4 bases, the J end lost 9 bases, and 11 bases lay between the germline ends. In DNA, the CDR3 is TGTGCCAGCAGCCGATTAGGAGTTGAGCAGTTCTTC. The encoded protein is CASSRLGVEQFF.

As DNA, the CDR3 is TGCGCCAGCAGCTTGGCGCCTAGCGGGGCCGAAGGAGAGACCCAGTACTTC. Protein: CASSLAPSGAEGETQYF. V usage is TRBV5-1 and J usage is TRBJ2-5; 9 nucleotides match TRBD2. The V gene's germline CDR1 is SGHRS and CDR2 YFSETQ. This CDR3 comprises 17 residues. V lost 0 bases, J lost 4 bases, and 10 bases stayed unmatched.

This clonotype was counted between two and nine times. The chain couples TRBV12-3 or TRBV12-4 to TRBJ2-7; D might be TRBD1 or TRBD2, each matching 5 bases. There are 14 residues in the CDR3. V was trimmed by 4 bases and J by 4 bases, leaving 14 bases between them. CDR3 sequence: CASSSAEGLYEQYF. CDR3 bases: TGTGCCAGCAGTTCCGCCGAGGGGCTATACGAGCAGTACTTC.

This clonotype was counted many times. This chain uses TRBV27 with TRBJ1-1, with D maybe TRBD1 (5 bases). Trimming removed 6 bases from V and 9 bases from J, with 14 bases in between. The germline V gene encodes CDR1 MNHEY and CDR2 SMNVEV (reference sequence). The CDR3 has 12 amino acids. Here the CDR3 reads CASSIRGAKAFF. The CDR3, as DNA: TGTGCCAGCAGCATACGTGGGGCAAAAGCTTTCTTT.

This clonotype was picked up one time. It is likely a read error, because the conserved phenylalanine at the end of the CDR3 is missing. This chain uses TRBV2 with TRBJ2-7; 8 bases line up with TRBD2. V lost 8 bases, J lost 5 bases, and 20 bases stayed unmatched. Looked up from germline, CDR1 is SNHLY and CDR2 is FYNNEI. The CDR3 runs to 17 residues. Here the CDR3 DNA reads TGTGCCAGCGGGGGGACTAGAGAAACACCACATTATGACGAGCAGTACCTC. Its translation: CASGGTRETPHYDEQYL.

This clonotype has ten or more counts. V and J are TRBV14 and TRBJ2-6; no clear D. CDR3 length equals 13 residues. The V end was cut by 3 bases, the J end by 4 bases, with 4 bases between. Per germline, CDR1 SGHDN and CDR2 FVKESK. The DNA for the CDR3 is TGTGCCAGCAGCCAGTTCGGGGCCAACGTCCTGACTTTC. Translation gives CASSQFGANVLTF.

Many counts were recorded for this clonotype. The chain links TRBV28 to TRBJ2-7; 7 bases match TRBD1. CDR3 length: 14 residues. J gave up 5 bases and V 5 bases, and 9 bases lay outside the gene matches. Per germline, CDR1 MDHEN and CDR2 SYDVKM. CDR3 sequence (DNA): TGTGCCAGCAGTGAGACAGGGAATAAGGACGAGCAGTACTTC. Translation: CASSETGNKDEQYF.

Only one count was recorded for this clonotype. The junction differs from germline at one of its ends, possibly a read error. The rearrangement links TRBV27 to TRBJ1-5; no definite D call. CDR3 length: 12 amino acids. Germline V gene data show CDR1 as MNHEY and CDR2 as SMNVEV (reference sequence). CDR3 region: CASRLLGQPKHF. CDR3 bases: TGTGCCAGCAGGCTCTTAGGGCAGCCCAAGCATTTT.

V usage is TRBV6-5 and J usage is TRBJ2-5; TRBD1 matches 11 bases. The CDR3 spans 16 residues. J was trimmed by 4 bases and V by 5 bases; bases with no gene match: 9. Germline values: CDR1 MNHEY, CDR2 SVGAGI. This CDR3 reads CASSPSGTGGVETQYF. CDR3 DNA sequence: TGTGCCAGCAGTCCTTCCGGGACAGGGGGAGTAGAGACCCAGTACTTC.

This clonotype was recorded many times. V gene TRBV6-1 combines with J gene TRBJ2-5; no clear D. Trimming removed 3 bases at V and 2 bases at J, with 7 bases between. The CDR3 totals 13 residues. From germline, CDR1 is MNHNS and CDR2 SASEGT. The CDR3 protein is CASSDVRQETQYF. Written as DNA, the CDR3 is TGTGCCAGCAGTGATGTCAGGCAAGAGACCCAGTACTTC.

This clonotype was observed many times. This chain links TRBV6-2 or TRBV6-3 with TRBJ2-7, with 9 positions matching TRBD2. In germline, CDR1 is MNHEY, CDR2 SVGEGT. The V gene end was trimmed by 2 bases and the J gene end by 6 bases; junction bases not matched to a gene: 5. The CDR3 loop spans 14 amino acids. The CDR3 DNA sequence: TGTGCCAGCAGTTACATAGCGGGAGTAGGCGAGCAGTACTTC. Residues: CASSYIAGVGEQYF.

This clonotype came up many times. The V call is TRBV12-3 or TRBV12-4, the J call TRBJ1-2, with unresolved D. CDR3 size: 13 residues. V lost 6 bases, J lost 2 bases, and 10 bases lay in between. CDR3 loop: CASRSNKNYGYTF. The CDR3 nucleotides are TGTGCCAGCAGATCAAATAAAAACTATGGCTACACCTTC.

The table lists this clonotype with many counts. The chain has TRBV2 and TRBJ2-7; TRBD2 matches at 9 bases. Germline CDR1 is SNHLY and CDR2 is FYNNEI. V shed 6 bases, J shed 3 bases, and the junction held 6 bases outside the gene matches. This CDR3 region has 14 residues. The CDR3 region is CASRFRLAVYEQYF. The CDR3 DNA reads TGTGCCAGCAGGTTTAGACTAGCGGTCTACGAGCAGTACTTC.

This clonotype turned up a few times. The V call is TRBV19, the J call TRBJ2-7, with D tentatively TRBD1 (6 bases). The V end was cut by 6 bases, the J end by 3 bases, with 15 bases between. Germline V CDR1 and CDR2: LNHDA, SQIVND (reference sequence). The CDR3 is 14 amino acids. CDR3 region: CASRRQVGRYEQYF. CDR3 nucleotides: TGTGCCAGTAGGCGACAGGTGGGACGCTACGAGCAGTACTTC.

This clonotype was seen repeatedly, ten times or more. The chain links TRBV20-1 to TRBJ2-3, with D possibly being TRBD1 (5 bases). The CDR3 sequence is 15 residues long. CDR1 and CDR2 from the germline V gene are DFQATT and SNEGSKA (reference sequence). Trimming shortened V by 1 base and J by 2 bases, and 13 bases separated the two germline ends. For the CDR3, the DNA is TGCAGTGCTAGAGGAGACAGCGCACACACAGATACGCAGTATTTT. It translates to CSARGDSAHTDTQYF.

The rearrangement uses TRBV27 and TRBJ2-1; 10 nucleotides line up with TRBD1. This CDR3 has 17 residues. In germline, CDR1 is MNHEY, CDR2 SMNVEV (reference sequence). V lost 4 bases, J lost 9 bases, and 15 bases stayed unmatched. The CDR3 protein is CASSSLSGTGVLGEQFF. CDR3 nucleotide sequence: TGTGCCAGCAGTTCACTCTCCGGGACAGGGGTCTTGGGTGAGCAGTTCTTC.

On this clonotype: This may arise from a read error, as a much more abundant clone is one base away. The rearrangement uses TRBV7-9 and TRBJ2-1, with 12 nucleotides matching TRBD2. J was trimmed by 8 bases and V by 4 bases; bases with no gene match: 6. There are 15 residues in the CDR3. The germline gives CDR1 SEHNR, CDR2 FQNEAQ (reference sequence). CDR3 DNA sequence: TGTGCCAGCAGCTCGACTAGCGGGAGTTTCTATGAGCAGTTCTTC. Its translation is CASSSTSGSFYEQFF.

On this clonotype: One end of the junction fails to match germline, which may point to a read error. This sequence joins TRBV20-1 and TRBJ1-2, with unresolved D. The germline CDR1 and CDR2 sequences are DFQATT and SNEGSKA (reference sequence). There are 13 residues in the CDR3. CDR3 residues: CSASVTCRYVYTF. In nucleotides, the CDR3 is TGCAGTGCTAGCGTTACATGTAGGTATGTCTACACCTTC.

The V gene is TRBV4-2, the J gene TRBJ2-1; D perhaps matches TRBD1 (6 bases). The CDR3 is 15 amino acids. V was pared by 3 bases and J by 8 bases, with 17 bases between. Germline V gives CDR1 LGHNA, CDR2 YNFKEQ. CDR3 region: CASSQGNGGGYEQFF. In DNA form, the CDR3 reads TGTGCCAGCAGCCAGGGGAATGGGGGCGGGTATGAGCAGTTCTTC.

This clonotype has ten or more counts. The rearrangement links TRBV20-1 to TRBJ2-1; 9 positions match TRBD2. V was pared by 3 bases and J by 14 bases, with 8 bases of the junction left unmatched. Germline-derived CDR1 and CDR2 are DFQATT and SNEGSKA (reference sequence). The CDR3 sequence is 12 residues long. CDR3 in amino acids: CSARVTRTSEFF. The DNA for the CDR3 is TGCAGTGCTAGGGTGACTAGGACTAGCGAGTTCTTC.

This clonotype was seen at least ten times. The chain has TRBV3-1 and TRBJ2-7; D might be TRBD1 or TRBD2, each matching 5 bases. CDR1 is LGHDT and CDR2 is YNNKEL in the germline V gene (reference sequence). V lost 0 bases and J lost 5, with 8 bases in between. This CDR3 region has 13 residues. The CDR3 coding sequence is TGTGCCAGCAGCCAAGAGGGGGTCCACGAGCAGTACTTC. It encodes CASSQEGVHEQYF.

This clonotype appeared many times. V usage is TRBV20-1 and J usage is TRBJ2-5; possibly TRBD1 or TRBD2 for D (6 bases each). Germline loops: CDR1 DFQATT, CDR2 SNEGSKA (reference sequence). CDR3 length equals 11 residues. V was pared by 6 bases and J by 5 bases, with 10 bases between. The CDR3 region is CSAGGGETQYF. CDR3 DNA sequence: TGCAGTGCCGGGGGCGGTGAGACCCAGTACTTC.

This clonotype was detected only a few times. The rearrangement joins TRBV20-1 to TRBJ2-2; the D call may be TRBD1 or TRBD2 (6 bases each). The CDR3 loop spans 15 amino acids. V was shortened by 1 base and J by 6 bases, with 15 bases between the two germline ends. Germline V CDR1 and CDR2: DFQATT, SNEGSKA (reference sequence). The CDR3 nucleotides read TGCAGTGCTAGAGGCGACCCGGGGGCGTCCGGGGAGCTGTTTTTT. Its protein product is CSARGDPGASGELFF.

This clonotype has a handful of counts. J is TRBJ2-1 and V is TRBV4-1; TRBD1 or TRBD2 may be the D gene (5 bases each). The CDR3 extends over 15 amino acids. V dropped 4 bases and J dropped 2 bases, with 12 bases sitting between them. The germline V gene has CDR1 MGHRA and CDR2 YSYEKL. CDR3 nucleotides: TGCGCCAGCAGCCCTAGGGACGACCCCTACAATGAGCAGTTCTTC. It encodes CASSPRDDPYNEQFF.

Many counts were recorded for this clonotype. This sequence joins TRBV28 and TRBJ2-1, with D maybe TRBD2 (5 bases). V was cut by 3 bases and J by 5 bases, with 8 bases left in between. Germline lookup yields CDR1 MDHEN and CDR2 SYDVKM. This CDR3 has 13 amino acids. The CDR3 nucleotides read TGTGCCAGCAGTTTGGTAGCGAACAATGAGCAGTTCTTC. Its protein is CASSLVANNEQFF.